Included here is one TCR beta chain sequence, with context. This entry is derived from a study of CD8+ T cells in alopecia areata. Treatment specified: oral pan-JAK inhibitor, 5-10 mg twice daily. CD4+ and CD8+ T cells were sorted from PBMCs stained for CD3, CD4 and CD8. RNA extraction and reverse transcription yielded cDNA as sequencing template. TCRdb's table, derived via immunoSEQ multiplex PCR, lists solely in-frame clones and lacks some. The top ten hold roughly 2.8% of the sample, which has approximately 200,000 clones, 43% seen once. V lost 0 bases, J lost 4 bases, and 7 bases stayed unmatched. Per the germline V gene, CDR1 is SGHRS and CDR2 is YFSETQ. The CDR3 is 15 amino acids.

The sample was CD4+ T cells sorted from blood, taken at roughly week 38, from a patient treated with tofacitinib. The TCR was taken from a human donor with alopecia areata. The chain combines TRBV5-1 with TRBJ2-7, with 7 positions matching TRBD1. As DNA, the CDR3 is TGCGCCAGCAGCTTGGGCCACAGGGGCGCGTACGAGCAGTACTTC. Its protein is CASSLGHRGAYEQYF.